The T cell receptor (beta chain) under discussion was sequenced for a study of vaccination effects on CD4 cells after COVID-19. Turning to the study itself: Participants got two doses of BNT162b2 or mRNA-1273 vaccine. Study-wide results and limits: Healthy vaccine recipients' vaccine-induced clones were almost all SARS-CoV-2 mono-reactive. The study enrolled few convalescent patients and sampled no early post-infection timepoints.

The V segment lost 5 bases and the J segment 0 bases; nucleotides outside the gene matches: 6. The V gene's germline CDR1 is SNHLY and CDR2 FYNNEI. The CDR3 spans 16 residues. This clone was counted between two and nine times. What it binds is unknown. The data were produced by immunoSEQ multiplex PCR, yet TCRdb's version contains in-frame clones alone and is incomplete. The sample has tens of thousands of clones, about four fifths seen once; the top ten hold around 2.9%. The ViraFEST assay expanded antigen-specific CD4+ T cells with viral peptide pools before sequencing. It was after more than 8 days of culture that CD4+ T cells were isolated. No vaccinee had earlier SARS-CoV-2 infection, and nucleocapsid antibodies were negative. Approximately 2.2 million PBMC per well received approximately 9.4 IU/ml IL-2 and approximately 9.2 ug/ml peptides in culture.

The input for sequencing was CD4+ T cells from PBMCs cultured with HCoV-NL63 spike peptides, taken before COVID-19 vaccination. The origin of this receptor is a human donor who received a COVID-19 vaccine. The chain employs TRBV2 and TRBJ2-2, with 7 bases aligning to TRBD2. CDR3 amino acids: CASSNFAGANTGELFF. The DNA for the CDR3 is TGTGCCAGCAGTAACTTTGCGGGGGCGAACACCGGGGAGCTGTTTTTT.